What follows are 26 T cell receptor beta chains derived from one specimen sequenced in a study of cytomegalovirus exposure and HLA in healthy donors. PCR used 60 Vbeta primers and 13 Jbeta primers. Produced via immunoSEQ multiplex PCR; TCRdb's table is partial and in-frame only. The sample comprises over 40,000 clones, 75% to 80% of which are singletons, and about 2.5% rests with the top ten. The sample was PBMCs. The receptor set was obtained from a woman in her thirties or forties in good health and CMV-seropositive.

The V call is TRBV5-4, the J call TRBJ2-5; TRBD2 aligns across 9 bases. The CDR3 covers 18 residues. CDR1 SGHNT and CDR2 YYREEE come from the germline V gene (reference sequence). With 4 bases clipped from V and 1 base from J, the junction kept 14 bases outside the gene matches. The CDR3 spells CASSLPEGERGVQETQYF. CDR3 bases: TGTGCCAGCAGCCTGCCAGAAGGGGAGCGGGGGGTCCAAGAGACCCAGTACTTC.

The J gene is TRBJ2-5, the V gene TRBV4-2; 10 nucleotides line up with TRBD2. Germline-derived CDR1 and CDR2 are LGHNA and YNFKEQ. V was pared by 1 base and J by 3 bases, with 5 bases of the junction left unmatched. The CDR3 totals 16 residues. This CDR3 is CASSQATSGGEETQYF. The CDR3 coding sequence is TGTGCCAGCAGCCAAGCCACGAGCGGGGGGGAAGAGACCCAGTACTTC.

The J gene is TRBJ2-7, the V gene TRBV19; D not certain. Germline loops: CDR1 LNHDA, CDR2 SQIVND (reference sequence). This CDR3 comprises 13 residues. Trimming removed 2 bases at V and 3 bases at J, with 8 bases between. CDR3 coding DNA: TGTGCCAGTAGTATAAGTCCGGGCTACGAGCAGTACTTC. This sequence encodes CASSISPGYEQYF.

The CDR3 DNA reads as TGTGCCAGCAGCTTAGACAGATACACTGAAGCTTTCTTT. This codes for CASSLDRYTEAFF. V and J are TRBV7-2 and TRBJ1-1; D is unresolved. The ends were cut back, 1 base at V and 3 bases at J, with 6 bases in the middle. This CDR3 is built from 13 residues. The V gene's germline CDR1 is SGHTA and CDR2 FQGNSA.

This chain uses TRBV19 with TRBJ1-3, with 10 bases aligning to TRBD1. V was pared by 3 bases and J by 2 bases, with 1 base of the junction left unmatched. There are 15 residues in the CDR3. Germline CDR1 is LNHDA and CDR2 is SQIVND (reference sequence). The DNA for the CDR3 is TGTGCCAGTAGTATCGGACAGGGGGCTGGAAACACCATATATTTT. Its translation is CASSIGQGAGNTIYF.

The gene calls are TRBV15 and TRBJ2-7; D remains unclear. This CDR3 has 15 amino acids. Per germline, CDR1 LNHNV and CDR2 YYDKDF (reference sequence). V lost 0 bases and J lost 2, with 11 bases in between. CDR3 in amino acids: CATSRDIRTAYEQYF. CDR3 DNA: TGTGCCACCAGCAGAGACATTAGAACAGCCTACGAGCAGTACTTC.

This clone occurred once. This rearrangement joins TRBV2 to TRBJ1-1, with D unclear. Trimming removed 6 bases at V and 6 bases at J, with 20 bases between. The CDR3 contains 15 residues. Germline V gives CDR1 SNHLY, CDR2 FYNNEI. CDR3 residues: CASRDYNQVTAEAFF. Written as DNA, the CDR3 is TGTGCCAGCAGAGACTATAATCAGGTGACTGCTGAAGCTTTCTTT.

CDR3 sequence: CASSLDQGARSPLHF. The CDR3 DNA reads as TGTGCCAGCAGCTTAGATCAGGGGGCTCGGTCACCCCTCCACTTT. The chain carries TRBV11-2 and TRBJ1-6, with 8 bases lining up with TRBD1. The CDR3 has 15 residues. The V gene's germline CDR1 is SGHAT and CDR2 FQNNGV. With V trimmed by 0 bases and J by 10 bases, 5 bases remained unmatched. Drawing the rest from reference TRBV11-2 and TRBJ1-6, the complete variable domain is EAGVAQSPRYKIIEKRQSVAFWCNPISGHATLYWYQQILGQGPKLLIQFQNNGVVDDSQLPKDRFSAERLKGVDSTLKIQPAKLEDSAVYLCASSLDQGARSPLHFGNGTRLTVT.

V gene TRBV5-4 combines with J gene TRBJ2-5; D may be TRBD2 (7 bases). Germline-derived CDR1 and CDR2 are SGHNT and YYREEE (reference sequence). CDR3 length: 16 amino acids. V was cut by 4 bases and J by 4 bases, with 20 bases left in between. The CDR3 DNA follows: TGTGCCAGCAGCCCGTCCCGGGGGGCCCCCTTAGAGACCCAGTACTTC. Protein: CASSPSRGAPLETQYF.

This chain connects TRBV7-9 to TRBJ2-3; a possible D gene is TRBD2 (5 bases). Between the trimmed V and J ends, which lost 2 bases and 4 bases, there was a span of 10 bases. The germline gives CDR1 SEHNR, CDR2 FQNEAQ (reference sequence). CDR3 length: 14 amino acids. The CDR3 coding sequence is TGTGCCAGCAGCTTAATAGGGCGGGCAGATACGCAGTATTTT. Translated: CASSLIGRADTQYF.

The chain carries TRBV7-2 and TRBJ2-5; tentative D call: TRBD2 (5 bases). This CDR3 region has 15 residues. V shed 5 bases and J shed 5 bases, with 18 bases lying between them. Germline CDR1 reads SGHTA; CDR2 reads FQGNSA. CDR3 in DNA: TGTGCCAGCAGCCCCGCCGGCACGGGGTGGGAGACCCAGTACTTC. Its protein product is CASSPAGTGWETQYF.

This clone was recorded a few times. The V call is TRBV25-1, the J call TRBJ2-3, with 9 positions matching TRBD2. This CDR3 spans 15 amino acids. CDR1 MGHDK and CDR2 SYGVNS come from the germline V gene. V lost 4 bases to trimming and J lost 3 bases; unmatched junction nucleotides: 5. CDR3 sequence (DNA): TGTGCCAGCAGTGTTGCGGGGGGGATAACAGATACGCAGTATTTT. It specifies CASSVAGGITDTQYF.

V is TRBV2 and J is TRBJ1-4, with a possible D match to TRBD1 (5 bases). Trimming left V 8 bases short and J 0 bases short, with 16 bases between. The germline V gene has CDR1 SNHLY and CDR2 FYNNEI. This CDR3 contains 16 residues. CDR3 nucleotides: TGTGCCAGCCACAGCAGGGAACTTACAACTAATGAAAAACTGTTTTTT. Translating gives CASHSRELTTNEKLFF. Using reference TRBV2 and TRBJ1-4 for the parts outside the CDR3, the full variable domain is EPEVTQTPSHQVTQMGQEVILRCVPISNHLYFYWYRQILGQKVEFLVSFYNNEISEKSEIFDDQFSVERPDGSNFTLKIRSTKLEDSAMYFCASHSRELTTNEKLFFGSGTQLSVL.

The CDR3 nucleotides read TGTGCCAGCAGACTGACTAAAGCTAATGAAAAACTGTTTTTT. Translation gives CASRLTKANEKLFF. The chain employs TRBV28 and TRBJ1-4; D is uncertain. Germline assignment: CDR1 MDHEN and CDR2 SYDVKM. The CDR3 runs 14 residues. Deletions cut 6 bases from V and 3 bases from J, with 11 bases between.

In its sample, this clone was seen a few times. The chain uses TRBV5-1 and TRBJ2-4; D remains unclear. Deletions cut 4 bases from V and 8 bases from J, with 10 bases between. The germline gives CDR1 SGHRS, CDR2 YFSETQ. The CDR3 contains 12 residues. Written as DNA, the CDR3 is TGCGCCAGCAGCCCGCCGAGCGACATTCAGTACTTC. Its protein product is CASSPPSDIQYF.

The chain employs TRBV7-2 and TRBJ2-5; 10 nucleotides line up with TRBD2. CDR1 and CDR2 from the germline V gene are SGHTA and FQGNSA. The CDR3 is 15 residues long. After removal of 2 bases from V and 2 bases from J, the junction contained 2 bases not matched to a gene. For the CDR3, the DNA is TGTGCCAGCAGCTTACCTAGCGGGGGTCAAGAGACCCAGTACTTC. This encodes CASSLPSGGQETQYF. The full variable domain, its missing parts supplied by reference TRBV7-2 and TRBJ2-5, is GAGVSQSPSNKVTEKGKDVELRCDPISGHTALYWYRQSLGQGLEFLIYFQGNSAPDKSGLPSDRFSAERTGGSVSTLTIQRTQQEDSAVYLCASSLPSGGQETQYFGPGTRLLVL.

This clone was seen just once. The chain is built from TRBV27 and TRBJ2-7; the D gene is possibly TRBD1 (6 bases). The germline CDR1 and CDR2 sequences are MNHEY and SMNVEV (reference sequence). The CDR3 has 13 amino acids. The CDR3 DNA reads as TGTGCTACTGCTTCCAGGGGTTCCTACGAGCAGTACTTC. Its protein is CATASRGSYEQYF.

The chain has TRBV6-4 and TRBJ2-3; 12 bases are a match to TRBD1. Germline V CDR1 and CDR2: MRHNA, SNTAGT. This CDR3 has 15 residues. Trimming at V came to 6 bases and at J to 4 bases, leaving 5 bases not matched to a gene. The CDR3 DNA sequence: TGTGCCAGCAGCGCCGGGACAGGGGGCGCAGATACGCAGTATTTT. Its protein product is CASSAGTGGADTQYF.

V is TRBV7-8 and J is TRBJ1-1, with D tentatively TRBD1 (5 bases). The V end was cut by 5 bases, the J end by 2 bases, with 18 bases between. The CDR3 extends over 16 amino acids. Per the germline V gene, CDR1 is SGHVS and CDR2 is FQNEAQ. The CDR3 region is CASSPVPVTGNTEAFF. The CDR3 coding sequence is TGTGCCAGCAGCCCGGTCCCAGTTACAGGCAACACTGAAGCTTTCTTT.

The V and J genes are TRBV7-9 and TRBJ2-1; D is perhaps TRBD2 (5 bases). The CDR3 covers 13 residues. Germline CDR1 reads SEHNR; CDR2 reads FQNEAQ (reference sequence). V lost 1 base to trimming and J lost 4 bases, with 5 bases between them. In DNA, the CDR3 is TGTGCCAGCAGCTTAGGGGAGTACAATGAGCAGTTCTTC. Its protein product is CASSLGEYNEQFF.

This CDR3 is CASSGVRRAGRETQYF. DNA of the CDR3: TGCGCCAGCAGTGGGGTCCGGCGAGCGGGCCGAGAGACCCAGTACTTC. The V call is TRBV10-2, the J call TRBJ2-5, with a possible D match to TRBD2 (6 bases). The CDR3 extends over 16 amino acids. CDR1 WSHSY and CDR2 SAAADI come from the germline V gene. Trimming pared 4 bases from V and 4 bases from J, leaving 19 bases between.

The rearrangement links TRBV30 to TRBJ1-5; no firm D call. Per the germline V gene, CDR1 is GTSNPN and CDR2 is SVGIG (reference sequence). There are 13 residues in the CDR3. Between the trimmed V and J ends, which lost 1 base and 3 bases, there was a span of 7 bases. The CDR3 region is CAWSAGSNQPQHF. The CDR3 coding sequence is TGTGCCTGGAGTGCGGGGTCCAATCAGCCCCAGCATTTT.

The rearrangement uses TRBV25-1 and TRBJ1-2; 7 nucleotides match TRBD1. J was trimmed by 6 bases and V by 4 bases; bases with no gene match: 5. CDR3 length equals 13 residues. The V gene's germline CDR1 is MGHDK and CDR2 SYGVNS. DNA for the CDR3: TGTGCCAGCAGTGCCGACAGGGTTGATGGCTACACCTTC. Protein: CASSADRVDGYTF.

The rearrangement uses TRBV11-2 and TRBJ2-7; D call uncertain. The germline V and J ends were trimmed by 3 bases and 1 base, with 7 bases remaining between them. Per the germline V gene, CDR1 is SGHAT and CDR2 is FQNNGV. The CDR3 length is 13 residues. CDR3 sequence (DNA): TGTGCCAGCAGCTTCGGTCCTTCCTACGAGCAGTACTTC. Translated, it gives CASSFGPSYEQYF.

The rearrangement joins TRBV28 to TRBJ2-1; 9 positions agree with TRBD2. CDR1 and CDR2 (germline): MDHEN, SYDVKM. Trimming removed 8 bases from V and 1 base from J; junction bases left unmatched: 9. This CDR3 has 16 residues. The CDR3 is CASENSGGPSYNEQFF. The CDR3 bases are TGTGCCAGCGAGAATAGCGGGGGACCATCCTACAATGAGCAGTTCTTC. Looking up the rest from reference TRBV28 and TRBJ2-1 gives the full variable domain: DVKVTQSSRYLVKRTGEKVFLECVQDMDHENMFWYRQDPGLGLRLIYFSYDVKMKEKGDIPEGYSVSREKKERFSLILESASTNQTSMYLCASENSGGPSYNEQFFGPGTRLTVL.

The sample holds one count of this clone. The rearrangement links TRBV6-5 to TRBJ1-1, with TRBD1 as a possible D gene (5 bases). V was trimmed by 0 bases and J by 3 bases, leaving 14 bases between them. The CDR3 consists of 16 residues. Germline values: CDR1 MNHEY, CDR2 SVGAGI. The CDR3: CASSYSSLGLDTEAFF. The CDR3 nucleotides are TGTGCCAGCAGTTACTCGAGTTTGGGGCTGGACACTGAAGCTTTCTTT.